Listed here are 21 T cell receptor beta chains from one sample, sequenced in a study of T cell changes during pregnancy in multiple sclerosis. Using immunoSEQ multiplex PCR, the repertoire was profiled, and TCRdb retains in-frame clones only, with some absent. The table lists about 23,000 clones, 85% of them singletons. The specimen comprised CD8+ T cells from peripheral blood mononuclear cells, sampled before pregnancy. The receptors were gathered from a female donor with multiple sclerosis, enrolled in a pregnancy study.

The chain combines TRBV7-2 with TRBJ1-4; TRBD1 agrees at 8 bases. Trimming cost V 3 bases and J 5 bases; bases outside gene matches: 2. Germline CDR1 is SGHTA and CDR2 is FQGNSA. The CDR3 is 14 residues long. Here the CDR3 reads CASSLRTGNEKLFF. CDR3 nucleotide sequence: TGTGCCAGCAGCTTGAGGACAGGGAATGAAAAACTGTTTTTT. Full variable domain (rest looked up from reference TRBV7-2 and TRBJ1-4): GAGVSQSPSNKVTEKGKDVELRCDPISGHTALYWYRQSLGQGLEFLIYFQGNSAPDKSGLPSDRFSAERTGGSVSTLTIQRTQQEDSAVYLCASSLRTGNEKLFFGSGTQLSVL.

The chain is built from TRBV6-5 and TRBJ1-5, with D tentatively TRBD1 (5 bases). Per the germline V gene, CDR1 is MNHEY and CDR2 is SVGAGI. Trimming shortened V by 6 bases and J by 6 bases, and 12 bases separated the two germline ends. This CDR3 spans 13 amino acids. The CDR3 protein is CASSSGWGQPQHF. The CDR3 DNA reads TGTGCCAGCAGCTCAGGGTGGGGTCAGCCCCAGCATTTT.

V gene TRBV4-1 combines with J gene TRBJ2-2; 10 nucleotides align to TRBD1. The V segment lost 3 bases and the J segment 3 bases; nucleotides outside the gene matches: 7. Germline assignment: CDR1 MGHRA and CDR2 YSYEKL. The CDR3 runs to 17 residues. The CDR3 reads CASSHPGTGAHTGELFF. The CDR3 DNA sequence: TGCGCCAGCAGCCACCCGGGGACAGGGGCGCACACCGGGGAGCTGTTTTTT.

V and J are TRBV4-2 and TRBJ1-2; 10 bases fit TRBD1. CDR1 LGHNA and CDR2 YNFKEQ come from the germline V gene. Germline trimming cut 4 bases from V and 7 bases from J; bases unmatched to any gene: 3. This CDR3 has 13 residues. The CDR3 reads CASSPGQGVGYTF. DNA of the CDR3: TGTGCCAGCAGCCCCGGACAGGGGGTTGGCTACACCTTC.

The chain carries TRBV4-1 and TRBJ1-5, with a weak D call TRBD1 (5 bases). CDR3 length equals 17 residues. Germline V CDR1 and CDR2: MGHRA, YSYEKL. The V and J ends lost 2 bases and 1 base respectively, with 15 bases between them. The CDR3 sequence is CASSQQGRGRSNQPQHF. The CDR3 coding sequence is TGCGCCAGCAGCCAACAGGGCCGAGGTAGGAGCAATCAGCCCCAGCATTTT.

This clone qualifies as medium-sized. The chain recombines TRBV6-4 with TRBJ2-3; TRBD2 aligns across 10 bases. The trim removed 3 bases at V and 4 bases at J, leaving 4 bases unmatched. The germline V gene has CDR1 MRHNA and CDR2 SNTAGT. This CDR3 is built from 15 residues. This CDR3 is CASSEAGGPADTQYF. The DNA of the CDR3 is TGTGCCAGCAGTGAAGCGGGAGGGCCTGCAGATACGCAGTATTTT.

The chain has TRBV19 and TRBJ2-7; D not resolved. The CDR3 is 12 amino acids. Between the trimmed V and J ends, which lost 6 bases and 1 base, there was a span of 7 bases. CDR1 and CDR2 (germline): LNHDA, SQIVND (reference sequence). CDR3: CASRGRSYEQYF. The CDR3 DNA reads TGTGCCAGTAGGGGCAGATCCTACGAGCAGTACTTC.

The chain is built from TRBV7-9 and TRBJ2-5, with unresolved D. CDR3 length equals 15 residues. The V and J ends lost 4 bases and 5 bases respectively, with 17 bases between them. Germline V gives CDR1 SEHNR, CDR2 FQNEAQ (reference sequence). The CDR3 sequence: CASSSTTTTRETQYF. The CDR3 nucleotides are TGTGCCAGCAGCTCAACGACAACAACAAGGGAGACCCAGTACTTC.

The CDR3 loop reads CASSIVLATDTQYF. In DNA form, the CDR3 reads TGTGCCAGCAGCATAGTACTAGCGACAGATACGCAGTATTTT. The gene calls are TRBV7-9 and TRBJ2-3; the match to TRBD2 covers 7 bases. V shed 5 bases, J shed 3 bases, and the junction held 5 bases outside the gene matches. Germline CDR1 SEHNR, CDR2 FQNEAQ (reference sequence). This CDR3 region has 14 residues.

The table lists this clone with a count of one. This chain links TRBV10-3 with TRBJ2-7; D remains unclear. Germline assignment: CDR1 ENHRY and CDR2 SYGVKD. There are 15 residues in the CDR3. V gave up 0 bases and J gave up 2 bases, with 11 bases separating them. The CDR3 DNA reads TGTGCCATCAGTGAGTCTCTGGGCAGACCCTACGAGCAGTACTTC. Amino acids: CAISESLGRPYEQYF.

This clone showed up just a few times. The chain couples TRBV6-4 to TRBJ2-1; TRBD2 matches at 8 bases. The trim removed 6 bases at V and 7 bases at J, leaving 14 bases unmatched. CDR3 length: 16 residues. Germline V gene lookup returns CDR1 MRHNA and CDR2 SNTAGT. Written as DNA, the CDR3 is TGTGCCAGCAGACCGCCGGGACTAGATATGGTGAATGAGCAGTTCTTC. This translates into CASRPPGLDMVNEQFF.

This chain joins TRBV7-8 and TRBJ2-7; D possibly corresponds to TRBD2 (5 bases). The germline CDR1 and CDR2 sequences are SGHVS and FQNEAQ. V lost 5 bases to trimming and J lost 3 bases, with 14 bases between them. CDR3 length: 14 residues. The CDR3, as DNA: TGTGCCAGCAGCCCGGGGATGAGTGGCTACGAGCAGTACTTC. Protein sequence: CASSPGMSGYEQYF.

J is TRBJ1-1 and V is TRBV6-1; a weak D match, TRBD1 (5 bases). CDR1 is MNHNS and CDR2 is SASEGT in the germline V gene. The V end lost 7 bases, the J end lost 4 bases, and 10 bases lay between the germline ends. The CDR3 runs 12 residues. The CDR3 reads CASTMDTTEAFF. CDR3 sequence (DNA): TGTGCCAGCACTATGGACACCACTGAAGCTTTCTTT.

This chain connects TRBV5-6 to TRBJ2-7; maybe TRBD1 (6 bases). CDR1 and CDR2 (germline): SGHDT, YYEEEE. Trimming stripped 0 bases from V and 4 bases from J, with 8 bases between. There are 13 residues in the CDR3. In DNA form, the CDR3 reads TGTGCCAGCAGCTTGGGACAGGATTACGAGCAGTACTTC. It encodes CASSLGQDYEQYF. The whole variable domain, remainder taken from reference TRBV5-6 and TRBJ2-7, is DAGVTQSPTHLIKTRGQQVTLRCSPKSGHDTVSWYQQALGQGPQFIFQYYEEEERQRGNFPDRFSGHQFPNYSSELNVNALLLGDSALYLCASSLGQDYEQYFGPGTRLTVT.

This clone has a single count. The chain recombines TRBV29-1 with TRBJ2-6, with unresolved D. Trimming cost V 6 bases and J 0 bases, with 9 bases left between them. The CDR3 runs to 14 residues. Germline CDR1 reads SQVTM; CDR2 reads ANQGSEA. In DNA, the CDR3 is TGCAGCGTCCACGACACCTCTGGGGCCAACGTCCTGACTTTC. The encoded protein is CSVHDTSGANVLTF.

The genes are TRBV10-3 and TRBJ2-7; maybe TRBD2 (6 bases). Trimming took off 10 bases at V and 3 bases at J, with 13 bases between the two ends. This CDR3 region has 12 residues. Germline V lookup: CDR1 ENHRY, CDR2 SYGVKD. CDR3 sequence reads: CASTGEDYEQYF. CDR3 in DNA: TGTGCCAGTACGGGAGAAGACTACGAGCAGTACTTC.

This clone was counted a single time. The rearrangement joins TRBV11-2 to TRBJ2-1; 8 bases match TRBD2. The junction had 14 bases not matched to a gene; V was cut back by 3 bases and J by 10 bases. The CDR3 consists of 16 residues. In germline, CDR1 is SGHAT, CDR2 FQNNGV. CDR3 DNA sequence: TGTGCCAGCAGCTTCGCCGGGACTAGTCCGTTGAACGAGCAGTTCTTC. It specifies CASSFAGTSPLNEQFF.

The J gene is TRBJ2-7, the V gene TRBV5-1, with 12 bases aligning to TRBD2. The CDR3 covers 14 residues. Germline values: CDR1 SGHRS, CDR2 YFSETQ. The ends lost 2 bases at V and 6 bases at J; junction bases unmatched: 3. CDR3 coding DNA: TGCGCCAGCAGCTTACAGACTAGCGGGAGCGAGCAGTACTTC. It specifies CASSLQTSGSEQYF.

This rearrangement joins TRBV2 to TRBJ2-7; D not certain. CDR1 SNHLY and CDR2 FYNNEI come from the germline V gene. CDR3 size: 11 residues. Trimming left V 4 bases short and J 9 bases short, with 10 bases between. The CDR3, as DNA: TGTGCCAGCAGTGGGCCCCTTGGGCAGTACTTC. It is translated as CASSGPLGQYF.

CDR3 DNA: TGCGCCAGCAGCCAAGATTTACTAGGAGGCACAGATACGCAGTATTTT. It specifies CASSQDLLGGTDTQYF. The chain combines TRBV4-1 with TRBJ2-3, with a tentative D call TRBD2 (5 bases). CDR1 MGHRA and CDR2 YSYEKL come from the germline V gene. The V and J ends lost 0 bases and 1 base respectively, with 11 bases between them. This CDR3 has 16 amino acids.

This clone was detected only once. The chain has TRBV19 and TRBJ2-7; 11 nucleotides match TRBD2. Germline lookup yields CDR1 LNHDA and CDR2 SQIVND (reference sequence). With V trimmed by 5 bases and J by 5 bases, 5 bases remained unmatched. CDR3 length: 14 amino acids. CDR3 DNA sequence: TGTGCCAGTAGTTTACTAGCGGGAGTGGACGAGCAGTACTTC. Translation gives CASSLLAGVDEQYF. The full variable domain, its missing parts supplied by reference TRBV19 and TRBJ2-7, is DGGITQSPKYLFRKEGQNVTLSCEQNLNHDAMYWYRQDPGQGLRLIYYSQIVNDFQKGDIAEGYSVSREKKESFPLTVTSAQKNPTAFYLCASSLLAGVDEQYFGPGTRLTVT.